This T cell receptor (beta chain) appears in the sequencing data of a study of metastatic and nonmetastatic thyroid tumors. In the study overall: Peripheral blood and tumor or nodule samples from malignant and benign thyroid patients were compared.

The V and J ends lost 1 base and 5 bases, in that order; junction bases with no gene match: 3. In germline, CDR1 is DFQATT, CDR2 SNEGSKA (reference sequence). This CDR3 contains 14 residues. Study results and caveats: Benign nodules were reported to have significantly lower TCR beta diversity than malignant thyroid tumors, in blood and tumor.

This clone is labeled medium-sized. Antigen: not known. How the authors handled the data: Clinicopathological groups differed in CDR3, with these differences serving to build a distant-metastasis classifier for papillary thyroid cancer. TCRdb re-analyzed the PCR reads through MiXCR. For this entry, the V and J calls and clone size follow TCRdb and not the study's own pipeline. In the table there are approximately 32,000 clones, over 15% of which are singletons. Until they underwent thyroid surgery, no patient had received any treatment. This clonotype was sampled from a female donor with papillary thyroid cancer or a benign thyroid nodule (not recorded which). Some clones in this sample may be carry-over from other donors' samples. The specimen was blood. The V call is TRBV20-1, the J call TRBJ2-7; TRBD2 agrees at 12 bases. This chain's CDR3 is CSARGTSGDHEQYF. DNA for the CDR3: TGCAGTGCTAGAGGGACTAGCGGGGATCACGAGCAGTACTTC.